Listed below are T cell receptor beta chains from one sample, sequenced in a study of T cell changes during pregnancy in multiple sclerosis. Assay used: immunoSEQ multiplex PCR; TCRdb lists only in-frame clones, some missing. The data hold about 34,000 clones, with over 85% observed a single time. This specimen consisted of CD8+ T cells from peripheral blood mononuclear cells, obtained in the third trimester of pregnancy. The source is a female donor with multiple sclerosis, enrolled in a pregnancy study. The CDR3 runs from the conserved cysteine through the conserved F or W. A D gene is named only where the DNA matches it firmly. The size field is filled for only some rows; it gives once, few, many or a size class.

j_gene: TRBJ2-5; len: 16; v_gene: TRBV7-8; d_gene: -; abundance: -; CDR3aa: CASSLYNSPPQETQYF; CDR3nt: TGTGCCAGCAGCTTATATAACTCGCCGCCTCAAGAGACCCAGTACTTC
j_gene: TRBJ1-2; len: 17; v_gene: TRBV4-3; d_gene: -; abundance: once; CDR3aa: CASSQDRRVLGSDGYTF; CDR3nt: TGCGCCAGCAGCCAAGATCGGAGGGTCTTGGGGTCGGATGGCTACACCTTC
j_gene: TRBJ1-1; len: 11; v_gene: TRBV20-1; d_gene: -; abundance: -; CDR3aa: CSARDDREAFF; CDR3nt: TGCAGTGCTAGAGACGACAGGGAAGCTTTCTTT
j_gene: TRBJ2-2; len: 14; v_gene: TRBV4-1; d_gene: -; abundance: -; CDR3aa: CASSLWGDTGELFF; CDR3nt: TGCGCCAGCAGCCTATGGGGGGACACCGGGGAGCTGTTTTTT
j_gene: TRBJ2-1; len: 15; v_gene: TRBV6-4; d_gene: TRBD2; abundance: -; CDR3aa: CASSDGRGGNNEQFF; CDR3nt: TGTGCCAGCAGTGACGGGCGCGGGGGGAACAATGAGCAGTTCTTC
j_gene: TRBJ1-6; len: 14; v_gene: TRBV6-4; d_gene: TRBD1; abundance: -; CDR3aa: CASGTGTGGSPLHF; CDR3nt: TGTGCCAGCGGGACCGGGACAGGGGGATCACCCCTCCACTTT
j_gene: TRBJ2-1; len: 15; v_gene: TRBV9; d_gene: -; abundance: -; CDR3aa: CASSGPGTRDNEQFF; CDR3nt: TGTGCCAGCAGCGGTCCCGGGACACGCGACAATGAGCAGTTCTTC
j_gene: TRBJ1-2; len: 12; v_gene: TRBV11-3; d_gene: TRBD1; abundance: -; CDR3aa: CASSDYRGSYTF; CDR3nt: TGTGCCAGCAGCGATTACAGGGGTAGCTACACCTTC
j_gene: TRBJ2-3; len: 14; v_gene: TRBV9; d_gene: -; abundance: -; CDR3aa: CASSPPRTVDTQYF; CDR3nt: TGTGCCAGCAGCCCCCCTCGTACTGTGGATACGCAGTATTTT
j_gene: TRBJ2-7; len: 20; v_gene: TRBV28; d_gene: -; abundance: -; CDR3aa: CASSSFYGGVQPTTSYEQYF; CDR3nt: TGTGCCAGCAGTTCCTTCTACGGCGGGGTCCAACCAACTACTTCCTACGAGCAGTACTTC
j_gene: TRBJ2-7; len: 14; v_gene: TRBV19; d_gene: -; abundance: -; CDR3aa: CAVEGGPGSYEQYF; CDR3nt: TGTGCCGTTGAAGGGGGTCCCGGCTCCTACGAGCAGTACTTC
j_gene: TRBJ2-7; len: 15; v_gene: TRBV5-1; d_gene: -; abundance: -; CDR3aa: CASKDPLGVSYEQYF; CDR3nt: TGCGCCAGCAAGGATCCGCTGGGAGTCTCCTACGAGCAGTACTTC
j_gene: TRBJ2-2; len: 15; v_gene: TRBV7-2; d_gene: TRBD2; abundance: -; CDR3aa: CASSSSGGWNGELFF; CDR3nt: TGTGCCAGCAGCTCCAGCGGGGGGTGGAACGGGGAGCTGTTTTTT
j_gene: TRBJ2-3; len: 16; v_gene: TRBV7-9; d_gene: -; abundance: once; CDR3aa: CASSLLDRTEGDTQYF; CDR3nt: TGTGCCAGCAGCCTCCTGGACAGAACCGAGGGGGATACGCAGTATTTT
j_gene: TRBJ2-7; len: 13; v_gene: TRBV7-9; d_gene: -; abundance: -; CDR3aa: CASSSGDNYEQYF; CDR3nt: TGTGCCAGCAGCTCCGGGGATAACTACGAGCAGTACTTC
j_gene: TRBJ2-5; len: 14; v_gene: TRBV9; d_gene: TRBD1; abundance: -; CDR3aa: CASSEGTGAETQYF; CDR3nt: TGTGCCAGCAGCGAGGGGACAGGCGCAGAGACCCAGTACTTC
j_gene: TRBJ2-5; len: 17; v_gene: TRBV5-4; d_gene: TRBD2; abundance: -; CDR3aa: CASSIPGLATYQETQYF; CDR3nt: TGTGCCAGCAGCATCCCAGGACTAGCGACCTACCAAGAGACCCAGTACTTC
j_gene: TRBJ1-1; len: 13; v_gene: TRBV19; d_gene: -; abundance: -; CDR3aa: CASTMTAYTEAFF; CDR3nt: TGTGCCAGTACTATGACAGCGTACACTGAAGCTTTCTTT
j_gene: TRBJ2-3; len: 15; v_gene: TRBV25-1; d_gene: TRBD2; abundance: -; CDR3aa: CASSEYGTSPDTQYF; CDR3nt: TGTGCCAGCAGTGAATATGGGACTAGCCCAGATACGCAGTATTTT
j_gene: TRBJ2-1; len: 15; v_gene: TRBV15; d_gene: -; abundance: -; CDR3aa: CATSRASTGKNEQFF; CDR3nt: TGTGCCACCAGCAGAGCCTCGACAGGCAAAAATGAGCAGTTCTTC
j_gene: TRBJ2-3; len: 14; v_gene: TRBV7-8; d_gene: TRBD2; abundance: -; CDR3aa: CASSPAGEGDTQYF; CDR3nt: TGTGCCAGCAGTCCAGCGGGGGAGGGAGATACGCAGTATTTT
j_gene: TRBJ2-7; len: 11; v_gene: TRBV7-9; d_gene: TRBD1; abundance: many; CDR3aa: CATQGASEQYF; CDR3nt: TGTGCCACCCAGGGGGCTAGCGAGCAGTACTTC
j_gene: TRBJ2-7; len: 14; v_gene: TRBV6-5; d_gene: -; abundance: -; CDR3aa: CASSYSEGTYEQYF; CDR3nt: TGTGCCAGCAGTTACTCGGAGGGGACCTACGAGCAGTACTTC
j_gene: TRBJ2-7; len: 17; v_gene: TRBV4-2; d_gene: TRBD2; abundance: -; CDR3aa: CASSQDRGREGFDEQYF; CDR3nt: TGTGCCAGCAGCCAAGATCGGGGGCGGGAGGGGTTCGACGAGCAGTACTTC
j_gene: TRBJ2-4; len: 16; v_gene: TRBV5-4; d_gene: TRBD1; abundance: -; CDR3aa: CASSTSTGEPKNIQYF; CDR3nt: TGTGCCAGCAGCACCTCGACAGGGGAACCCAAAAACATTCAGTACTTC
j_gene: TRBJ2-3; len: 12; v_gene: TRBV14; d_gene: -; abundance: -; CDR3aa: CASSRGSDTQYF; CDR3nt: TGTGCCAGCAGCCGGGGCTCAGATACGCAGTATTTT
j_gene: TRBJ1-6; len: 15; v_gene: TRBV11-2; d_gene: -; abundance: -; CDR3aa: CASTDRGPNNSPLHF; CDR3nt: TGTGCCAGCACCGATAGGGGCCCAAATAATTCACCCCTCCACTTT
j_gene: TRBJ1-1; len: 15; v_gene: TRBV7-2; d_gene: -; abundance: -; CDR3aa: CASSLDGQWNTEAFF; CDR3nt: TGTGCCAGCAGCTTAGACGGACAATGGAACACTGAAGCTTTCTTT
j_gene: TRBJ2-7; len: 11; v_gene: TRBV20-1; d_gene: -; abundance: -; CDR3aa: CSAQLVNEQYF; CDR3nt: TGCAGTGCTCAACTTGTGAACGAGCAGTACTTC
j_gene: TRBJ2-7; len: 14; v_gene: TRBV27; d_gene: TRBD1; abundance: -; CDR3aa: CASSLRQGAYEQYF; CDR3nt: TGTGCCAGCAGTTTACGACAGGGGGCGTACGAGCAGTACTTC
j_gene: TRBJ2-1; len: 13; v_gene: TRBV15; d_gene: -; abundance: few; CDR3aa: CATSKVRVNEQFF; CDR3nt: TGTGCCACCAGCAAAGTCCGGGTCAATGAGCAGTTCTTC
j_gene: TRBJ1-2; len: 16; v_gene: TRBV9; d_gene: -; abundance: -; CDR3aa: CASSRMTDLPLYGYTF; CDR3nt: TGTGCCAGCAGCCGAATGACAGATCTACCTCTCTATGGCTACACCTTC
j_gene: TRBJ2-1; len: 16; v_gene: TRBV27; d_gene: -; abundance: -; CDR3aa: CASSLSMPSSYNEQFF; CDR3nt: TGTGCCAGCAGTTTATCGATGCCGAGCTCCTACAATGAGCAGTTCTTC
j_gene: TRBJ2-2; len: 14; v_gene: TRBV29-1; d_gene: -; abundance: -; CDR3aa: CSGGGGPYTGELFF; CDR3nt: TGCAGCGGGGGAGGAGGGCCGTACACCGGGGAGCTGTTTTTT
j_gene: TRBJ1-5; len: 15; v_gene: TRBV5-6; d_gene: TRBD1; abundance: -; CDR3aa: CASSLRDRGHQPQHF; CDR3nt: TGTGCCAGCAGCTTGAGGGACAGGGGTCATCAGCCCCAGCATTTT
j_gene: TRBJ2-1; len: 14; v_gene: TRBV5-6; d_gene: TRBD1; abundance: once; CDR3aa: CASSEGQGVNEQFF; CDR3nt: TGTGCCAGCAGCGAAGGACAGGGGGTGAATGAGCAGTTCTTC
j_gene: TRBJ1-5; len: 15; v_gene: TRBV27; d_gene: -; abundance: few; CDR3aa: CASSFEGRSNQPQHF; CDR3nt: TGTGCCAGCAGTTTTGAGGGAAGGAGCAATCAGCCCCAGCATTTT
j_gene: TRBJ2-7; len: 13; v_gene: TRBV5-4; d_gene: -; abundance: -; CDR3aa: CASSSDRTYEQYF; CDR3nt: TGTGCCAGCAGCTCAGACAGGACCTACGAGCAGTACTTC
j_gene: TRBJ2-3; len: 17; v_gene: TRBV6-1; d_gene: TRBD2; abundance: -; CDR3aa: CASSEWRLAGDGGTQYF; CDR3nt: TGTGCCAGCAGTGAATGGAGGCTAGCGGGGGATGGGGGTACGCAGTATTTT
j_gene: TRBJ2-7; len: 16; v_gene: TRBV9; d_gene: TRBD1; abundance: -; CDR3aa: CASSHNGQGSSYEQYF; CDR3nt: TGTGCCAGCAGCCACAACGGACAGGGTTCCTCCTACGAGCAGTACTTC
j_gene: TRBJ1-5; len: 14; v_gene: TRBV9; d_gene: -; abundance: -; CDR3aa: CASSLREGNQPQHF; CDR3nt: TGTGCCAGCAGCCTCAGGGAGGGCAATCAGCCCCAGCATTTT
j_gene: TRBJ1-2; len: 15; v_gene: TRBV5-5; d_gene: -; abundance: -; CDR3aa: CASSPRTGPNYGYTF; CDR3nt: TGTGCCAGCAGCCCGCGCACAGGGCCTAACTATGGCTACACCTTC
j_gene: TRBJ2-1; len: 12; v_gene: TRBV14; d_gene: -; abundance: -; CDR3aa: CASSPAGNEQFF; CDR3nt: TGTGCCAGCAGCCCGGCAGGTAATGAGCAGTTCTTC
j_gene: TRBJ2-1; len: 14; v_gene: TRBV7-6; d_gene: TRBD2; abundance: -; CDR3aa: CASSLDGGAIEQFF; CDR3nt: TGTGCCAGCAGCTTAGACGGGGGGGCCATTGAGCAGTTCTTC
j_gene: TRBJ2-5; len: 16; v_gene: TRBV2; d_gene: TRBD2; abundance: -; CDR3aa: CASSPASGGRRETQYF; CDR3nt: TGTGCCAGCAGTCCGGCTAGCGGGGGGAGGAGGGAGACCCAGTACTTC
j_gene: TRBJ2-7; len: 15; v_gene: TRBV5-8; d_gene: TRBD2; abundance: -; CDR3aa: CAEGRGTQWDYEQYF; CDR3nt: TGTGCCGAGGGGAGGGGAACACAATGGGACTACGAGCAGTACTTC